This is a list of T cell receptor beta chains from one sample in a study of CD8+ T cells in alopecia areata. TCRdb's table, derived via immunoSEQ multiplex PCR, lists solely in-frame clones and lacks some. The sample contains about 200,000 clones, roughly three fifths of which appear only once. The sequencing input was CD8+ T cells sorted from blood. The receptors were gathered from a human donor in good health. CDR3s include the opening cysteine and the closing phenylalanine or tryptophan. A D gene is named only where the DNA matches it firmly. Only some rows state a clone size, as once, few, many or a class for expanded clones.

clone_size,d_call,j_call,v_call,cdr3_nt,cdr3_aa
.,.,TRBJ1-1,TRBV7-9,TGTGCCAGCAGCTTATCCGTAGCGAGAAAAGGGAACACTGAAGCTTTCTTT,CASSLSVARKGNTEAFF
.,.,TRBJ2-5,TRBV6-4,TGTGCCAGCAGTGAAGGGGCGGCCCAAGAGACCCAGTACTTC,CASSEGAAQETQYF
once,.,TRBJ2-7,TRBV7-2,TGTGCCAGCAGCTACGATTACGAGCAGTACTTC,CASSYDYEQYF
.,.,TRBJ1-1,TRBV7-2,TGTGCCAGCAGCTCACAGGGAGGGACTGAAGCTTTCTTT,CASSSQGGTEAFF
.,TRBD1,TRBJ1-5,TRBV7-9,TGTGCCATAGGGACAGGGGGACAGCCCCAGCATTTT,CAIGTGGQPQHF
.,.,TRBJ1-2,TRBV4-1,TGCGCCAGCAGCCAAGAAGCCACAGGATACTATGGCTACACCTTC,CASSQEATGYYGYTF
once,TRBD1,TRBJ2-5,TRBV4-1,TGCGCCAGCAGCCAAGGAGTACCAGAGGGGGCATGGGGAGAGACCCAGTACTTC,CASSQGVPEGAWGETQYF
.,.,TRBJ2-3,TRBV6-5,TGTGCGGTAGGCGGGAACACAGATACGCAGTATTTT,CAVGGNTDTQYF
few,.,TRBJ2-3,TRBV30,TGTGCCTGGAGTGTAGGTTCAGTAACAGATACGCAGTATTTT,CAWSVGSVTDTQYF
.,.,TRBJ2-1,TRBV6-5,TGTGCCAGCAGTTTCCCCGACGGAGAGCAGTTCTTC,CASSFPDGEQFF
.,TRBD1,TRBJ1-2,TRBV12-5,TGTGCTAGTGGTCCTGACAGGGTTCGCAACTATGGCTACACCTTC,CASGPDRVRNYGYTF
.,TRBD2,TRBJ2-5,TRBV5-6,TGTGCCAGCAGCTTGACGGCTAGCGGGGGGGCCGGAGAGACCCAGTACTTC,CASSLTASGGAGETQYF
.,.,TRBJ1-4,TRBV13,TGTGCCAGCAGCCCCCAGCGCAGTAATGAAAAACTGTTTTTT,CASSPQRSNEKLFF
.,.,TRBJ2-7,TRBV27,TGTGCCAGCATCGGGTCTTACTACGAGCAGTACTTC,CASIGSYYEQYF
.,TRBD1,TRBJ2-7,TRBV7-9,TGTGCCAGCAGCTTAACCTCAGGACAGGGATTTGTGAGGGAGCAGTACTTC,CASSLTSGQGFVREQYF
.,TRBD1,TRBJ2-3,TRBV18,TGTGCCAGCTCACCAGGACAGGGGAAGACAGATACGCAGTATTTT,CASSPGQGKTDTQYF
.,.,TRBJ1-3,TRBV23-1,TGCGCCAGCAGTCGCCATGGGGGGTGCGGAAACACCATATATTTT,CASSRHGGCGNTIYF
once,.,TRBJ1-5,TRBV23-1,TGCGCCAGCAGTCTATGGAGGGGAGAAGAGCAGCCCCAGCATTTT,CASSLWRGEEQPQHF
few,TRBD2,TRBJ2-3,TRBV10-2,TGCGCCAGCAGTGATTTTAGCGGGTTAAGCACAGATACGCAGTATTTT,CASSDFSGLSTDTQYF
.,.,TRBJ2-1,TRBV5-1,TGCGCCAGCAGCTTCAAAGGGAATGAGCAGTTCTTC,CASSFKGNEQFF
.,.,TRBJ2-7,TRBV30,TGTGCCTGGAGTGTGGACGAGCAGTACTTC,CAWSVDEQYF
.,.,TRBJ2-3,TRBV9,TGTGCCAGCAGCGTTTCTAGCACAGATACGCAGTATTTT,CASSVSSTDTQYF
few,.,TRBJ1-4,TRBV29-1,TGCAGCGACCCCCGCCATAGCCAGCCTGAAAAACTGTTTTTT,CSDPRHSQPEKLFF
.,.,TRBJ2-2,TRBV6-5,TGTGCCAGCAGTGACTCGCTCGGGGCCGGGGAGCTGTTTTTT,CASSDSLGAGELFF
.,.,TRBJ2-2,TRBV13,TGTGCCAGCAGCCAGATGGATGAAGCCCGGGGGGAGCTGTTTTTT,CASSQMDEARGELFF
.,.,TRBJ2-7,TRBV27,TGTGCCAGCAGTTTTGCGGGGGCGGTCTACGAGCAGTACTTC,CASSFAGAVYEQYF
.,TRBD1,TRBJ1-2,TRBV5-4,TGTGCCAGCAGCACCTGGGACAGTTCACTCAACTATGGCTACACCTTC,CASSTWDSSLNYGYTF
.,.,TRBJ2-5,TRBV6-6,TGTGCCAGCAGCCACCAAGGGAAAGAGACCCAGTACTTC,CASSHQGKETQYF
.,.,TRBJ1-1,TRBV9,TGTGCCAGCAGCGCCTCGGGGATGAACACTGAAGCTTTCTTT,CASSASGMNTEAFF
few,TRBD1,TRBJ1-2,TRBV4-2,TGTGCCAGCAGCCCACCCAACCGCGACAGGGACTATGGCTACACCTTC,CASSPPNRDRDYGYTF
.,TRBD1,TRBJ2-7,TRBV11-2,TGTGCCAGCAGCTTGGGCACAGGGGGCCAAGGCTCCTACGAGCAGTACTTC,CASSLGTGGQGSYEQYF
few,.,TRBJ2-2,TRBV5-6,TGTGCCAGCAGCTTGAACGGGGAGCTGTTTTTT,CASSLNGELFF
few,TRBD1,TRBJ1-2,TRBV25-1,TGTGCCAGCAGTTGGGACAGGGGGAACGGCTACACCTTC,CASSWDRGNGYTF
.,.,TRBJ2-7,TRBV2,TGTGCCAGCAGTGAATACCCCCCATCAGTTGTGCAGTACTTC,CASSEYPPSVVQYF
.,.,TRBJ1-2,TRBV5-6,TGTGCCAGCAGCTTGGATGGGTCTGGCTACACCTTC,CASSLDGSGYTF
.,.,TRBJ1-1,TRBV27,TGTGCCAGCACCGAGGGACCACTAGCTTTCTTT,CASTEGPLAFF
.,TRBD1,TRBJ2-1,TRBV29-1,TGCAGCGTTGAATACAGGGGGACATACAATGAGCAGTTCTTC,CSVEYRGTYNEQFF
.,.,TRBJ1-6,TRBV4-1,TGCGCCAGCAGCCAAGATCTCACAAGACCGGGCTCACCCCTCCACTTT,CASSQDLTRPGSPLHF